This T cell receptor (beta chain) originates from a study of shared clonotypes between healthy human individuals. CDR3 size: 11 residues. V lost 5 bases and J 5 bases, leaving 6 bases between the germline ends. Germline CDR1 reads SEHNR; CDR2 reads FQNEAQ (reference sequence). Sequenced by immunoSEQ multiplex PCR; TCRdb stores in-frame clones only, minus some. This sample has a few million clones, with roughly 93% found just once. The sample taken for sequencing was naive CD4+ T cells from PBMCs. The subset is: CD45RA+ positively selected. The sequence came from a man in his late teens or twenties in good health. Some clones in this sample may be carry-over from other donors' samples. The genes are TRBV7-9 and TRBJ1-2; no clear D. CDR3 amino acids: CASSDGYGYTF. The CDR3 bases are TGTGCCAGCAGCGATGGTTATGGCTACACCTTC.